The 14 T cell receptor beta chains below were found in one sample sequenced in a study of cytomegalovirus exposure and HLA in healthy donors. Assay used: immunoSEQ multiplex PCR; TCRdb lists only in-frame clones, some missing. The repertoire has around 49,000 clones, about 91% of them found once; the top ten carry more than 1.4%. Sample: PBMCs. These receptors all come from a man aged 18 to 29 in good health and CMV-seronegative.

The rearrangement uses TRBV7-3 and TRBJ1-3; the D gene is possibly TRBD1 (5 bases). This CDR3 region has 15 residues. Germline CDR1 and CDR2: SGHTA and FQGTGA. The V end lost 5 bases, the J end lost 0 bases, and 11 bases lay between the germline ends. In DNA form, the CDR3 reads TGTGCCAGCAGCCCCCAGGGAAACTCTGGAAACACCATATATTTT. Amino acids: CASSPQGNSGNTIYF.

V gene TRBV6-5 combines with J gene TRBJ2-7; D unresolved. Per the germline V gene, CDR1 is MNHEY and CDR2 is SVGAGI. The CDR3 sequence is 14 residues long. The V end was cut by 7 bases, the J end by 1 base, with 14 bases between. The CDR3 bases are TGTGCCAGCACCGAGAGCGAAACTTCCTACGAGCAGTACTTC. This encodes CASTESETSYEQYF.

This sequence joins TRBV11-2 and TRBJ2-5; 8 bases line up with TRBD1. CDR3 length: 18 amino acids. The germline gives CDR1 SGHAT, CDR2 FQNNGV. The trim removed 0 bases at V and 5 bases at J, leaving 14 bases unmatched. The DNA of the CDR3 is TGTGCCAGCAGCTTAGATCGAGGGATCAGGACAGGGATGGAGACCCAGTACTTC. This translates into CASSLDRGIRTGMETQYF. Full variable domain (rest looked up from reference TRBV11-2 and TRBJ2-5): EAGVAQSPRYKIIEKRQSVAFWCNPISGHATLYWYQQILGQGPKLLIQFQNNGVVDDSQLPKDRFSAERLKGVDSTLKIQPAKLEDSAVYLCASSLDRGIRTGMETQYFGPGTRLLVL.

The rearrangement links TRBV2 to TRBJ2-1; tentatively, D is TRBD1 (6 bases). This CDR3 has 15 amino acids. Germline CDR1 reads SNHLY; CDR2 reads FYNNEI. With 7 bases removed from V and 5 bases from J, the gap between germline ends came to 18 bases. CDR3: CASTNRQEENNEQFF. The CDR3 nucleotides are TGTGCCAGCACCAATCGACAGGAAGAAAACAATGAGCAGTTCTTC.

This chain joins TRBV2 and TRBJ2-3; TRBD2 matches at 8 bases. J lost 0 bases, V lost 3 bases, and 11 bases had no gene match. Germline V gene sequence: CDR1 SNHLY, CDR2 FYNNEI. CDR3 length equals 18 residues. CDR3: CASSDSLPRGESTDTQYF. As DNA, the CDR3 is TGTGCCAGCAGTGATTCACTCCCGCGGGGGGAAAGCACAGATACGCAGTATTTT.

DNA for the CDR3: TGTGCCAGCAGCTCAACAACAGGGACGTACATCTGGGAGCAGTACTTC. It encodes CASSSTTGTYIWEQYF. The V and J genes are TRBV7-8 and TRBJ2-7, with a possible D match to TRBD1 (6 bases). The CDR3 runs 16 residues. Germline lookup yields CDR1 SGHVS and CDR2 FQNEAQ. Trimming took 4 bases from V and 7 from J, leaving 23 bases between them.

For the CDR3, the DNA is TGTGCCAGCAGCGCCCCAACTGGGGGGGATGAGCAGTTCTTC. Its translation is CASSAPTGGDEQFF. The chain uses TRBV9 and TRBJ2-1; the match to TRBD2 covers 7 bases. The germline CDR1 and CDR2 sequences are SGDLS and YYNGEE. V shed 3 bases, J shed 8 bases, and the junction held 8 bases outside the gene matches. This CDR3 is built from 14 residues.

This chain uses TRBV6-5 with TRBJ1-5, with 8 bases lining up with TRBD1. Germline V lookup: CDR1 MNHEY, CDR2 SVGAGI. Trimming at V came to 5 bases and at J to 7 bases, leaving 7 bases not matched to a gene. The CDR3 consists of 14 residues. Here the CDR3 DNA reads TGTGCCAGCAGTACTCACAGGGGGGGACAGCCCCAGCATTTT. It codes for CASSTHRGGQPQHF.

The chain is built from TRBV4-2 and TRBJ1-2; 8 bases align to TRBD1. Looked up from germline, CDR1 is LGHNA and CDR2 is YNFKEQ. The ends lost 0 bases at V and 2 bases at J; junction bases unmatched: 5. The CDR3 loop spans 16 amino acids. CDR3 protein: CASSQDRTGSNYGYTF. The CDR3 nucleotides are TGTGCCAGCAGCCAAGATAGGACAGGGTCAAACTATGGCTACACCTTC.

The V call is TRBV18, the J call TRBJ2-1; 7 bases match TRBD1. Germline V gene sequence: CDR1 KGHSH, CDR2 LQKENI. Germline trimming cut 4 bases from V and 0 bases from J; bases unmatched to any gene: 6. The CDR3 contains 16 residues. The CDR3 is CASSQPTGFSYNEQFF. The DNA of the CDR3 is TGTGCCAGCTCACAACCGACAGGGTTCTCCTACAATGAGCAGTTCTTC.

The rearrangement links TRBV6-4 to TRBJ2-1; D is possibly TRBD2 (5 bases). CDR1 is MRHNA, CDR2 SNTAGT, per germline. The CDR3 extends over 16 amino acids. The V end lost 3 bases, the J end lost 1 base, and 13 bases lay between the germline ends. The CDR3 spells CASSDRVGESYNEQFF. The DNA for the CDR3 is TGTGCCAGCAGTGATCGAGTGGGAGAGTCCTACAATGAGCAGTTCTTC.

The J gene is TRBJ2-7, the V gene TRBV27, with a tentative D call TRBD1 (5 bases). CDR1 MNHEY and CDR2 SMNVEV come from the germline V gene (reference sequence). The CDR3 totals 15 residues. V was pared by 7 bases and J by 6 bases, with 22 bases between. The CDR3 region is CASTKLGHQRAEQYF. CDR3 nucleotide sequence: TGTGCCAGCACCAAGCTTGGACACCAAAGGGCCGAGCAGTACTTC.

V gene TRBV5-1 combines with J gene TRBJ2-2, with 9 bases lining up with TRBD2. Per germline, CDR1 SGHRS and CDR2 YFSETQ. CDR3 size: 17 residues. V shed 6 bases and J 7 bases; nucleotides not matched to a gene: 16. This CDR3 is CASTTGLATRAGGELFF. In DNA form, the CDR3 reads TGCGCCAGCACCACTGGACTAGCGACGAGGGCGGGCGGGGAGCTGTTTTTT. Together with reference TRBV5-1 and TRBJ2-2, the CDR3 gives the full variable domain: KAGVTQTPRYLIKTRGQQVTLSCSPISGHRSVSWYQQTPGQGLQFLFEYFSETQRNKGNFPGRFSGRQFSNSRSEMNVSTLELGDSALYLCASTTGLATRAGGELFFGEGSRLTVL.

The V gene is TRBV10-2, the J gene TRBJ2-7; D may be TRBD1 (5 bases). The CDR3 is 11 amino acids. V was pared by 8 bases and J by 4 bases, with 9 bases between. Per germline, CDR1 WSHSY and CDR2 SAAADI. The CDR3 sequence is CASRQGYEQYF. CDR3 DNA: TGCGCCAGCCGTCAGGGTTACGAGCAGTACTTC.